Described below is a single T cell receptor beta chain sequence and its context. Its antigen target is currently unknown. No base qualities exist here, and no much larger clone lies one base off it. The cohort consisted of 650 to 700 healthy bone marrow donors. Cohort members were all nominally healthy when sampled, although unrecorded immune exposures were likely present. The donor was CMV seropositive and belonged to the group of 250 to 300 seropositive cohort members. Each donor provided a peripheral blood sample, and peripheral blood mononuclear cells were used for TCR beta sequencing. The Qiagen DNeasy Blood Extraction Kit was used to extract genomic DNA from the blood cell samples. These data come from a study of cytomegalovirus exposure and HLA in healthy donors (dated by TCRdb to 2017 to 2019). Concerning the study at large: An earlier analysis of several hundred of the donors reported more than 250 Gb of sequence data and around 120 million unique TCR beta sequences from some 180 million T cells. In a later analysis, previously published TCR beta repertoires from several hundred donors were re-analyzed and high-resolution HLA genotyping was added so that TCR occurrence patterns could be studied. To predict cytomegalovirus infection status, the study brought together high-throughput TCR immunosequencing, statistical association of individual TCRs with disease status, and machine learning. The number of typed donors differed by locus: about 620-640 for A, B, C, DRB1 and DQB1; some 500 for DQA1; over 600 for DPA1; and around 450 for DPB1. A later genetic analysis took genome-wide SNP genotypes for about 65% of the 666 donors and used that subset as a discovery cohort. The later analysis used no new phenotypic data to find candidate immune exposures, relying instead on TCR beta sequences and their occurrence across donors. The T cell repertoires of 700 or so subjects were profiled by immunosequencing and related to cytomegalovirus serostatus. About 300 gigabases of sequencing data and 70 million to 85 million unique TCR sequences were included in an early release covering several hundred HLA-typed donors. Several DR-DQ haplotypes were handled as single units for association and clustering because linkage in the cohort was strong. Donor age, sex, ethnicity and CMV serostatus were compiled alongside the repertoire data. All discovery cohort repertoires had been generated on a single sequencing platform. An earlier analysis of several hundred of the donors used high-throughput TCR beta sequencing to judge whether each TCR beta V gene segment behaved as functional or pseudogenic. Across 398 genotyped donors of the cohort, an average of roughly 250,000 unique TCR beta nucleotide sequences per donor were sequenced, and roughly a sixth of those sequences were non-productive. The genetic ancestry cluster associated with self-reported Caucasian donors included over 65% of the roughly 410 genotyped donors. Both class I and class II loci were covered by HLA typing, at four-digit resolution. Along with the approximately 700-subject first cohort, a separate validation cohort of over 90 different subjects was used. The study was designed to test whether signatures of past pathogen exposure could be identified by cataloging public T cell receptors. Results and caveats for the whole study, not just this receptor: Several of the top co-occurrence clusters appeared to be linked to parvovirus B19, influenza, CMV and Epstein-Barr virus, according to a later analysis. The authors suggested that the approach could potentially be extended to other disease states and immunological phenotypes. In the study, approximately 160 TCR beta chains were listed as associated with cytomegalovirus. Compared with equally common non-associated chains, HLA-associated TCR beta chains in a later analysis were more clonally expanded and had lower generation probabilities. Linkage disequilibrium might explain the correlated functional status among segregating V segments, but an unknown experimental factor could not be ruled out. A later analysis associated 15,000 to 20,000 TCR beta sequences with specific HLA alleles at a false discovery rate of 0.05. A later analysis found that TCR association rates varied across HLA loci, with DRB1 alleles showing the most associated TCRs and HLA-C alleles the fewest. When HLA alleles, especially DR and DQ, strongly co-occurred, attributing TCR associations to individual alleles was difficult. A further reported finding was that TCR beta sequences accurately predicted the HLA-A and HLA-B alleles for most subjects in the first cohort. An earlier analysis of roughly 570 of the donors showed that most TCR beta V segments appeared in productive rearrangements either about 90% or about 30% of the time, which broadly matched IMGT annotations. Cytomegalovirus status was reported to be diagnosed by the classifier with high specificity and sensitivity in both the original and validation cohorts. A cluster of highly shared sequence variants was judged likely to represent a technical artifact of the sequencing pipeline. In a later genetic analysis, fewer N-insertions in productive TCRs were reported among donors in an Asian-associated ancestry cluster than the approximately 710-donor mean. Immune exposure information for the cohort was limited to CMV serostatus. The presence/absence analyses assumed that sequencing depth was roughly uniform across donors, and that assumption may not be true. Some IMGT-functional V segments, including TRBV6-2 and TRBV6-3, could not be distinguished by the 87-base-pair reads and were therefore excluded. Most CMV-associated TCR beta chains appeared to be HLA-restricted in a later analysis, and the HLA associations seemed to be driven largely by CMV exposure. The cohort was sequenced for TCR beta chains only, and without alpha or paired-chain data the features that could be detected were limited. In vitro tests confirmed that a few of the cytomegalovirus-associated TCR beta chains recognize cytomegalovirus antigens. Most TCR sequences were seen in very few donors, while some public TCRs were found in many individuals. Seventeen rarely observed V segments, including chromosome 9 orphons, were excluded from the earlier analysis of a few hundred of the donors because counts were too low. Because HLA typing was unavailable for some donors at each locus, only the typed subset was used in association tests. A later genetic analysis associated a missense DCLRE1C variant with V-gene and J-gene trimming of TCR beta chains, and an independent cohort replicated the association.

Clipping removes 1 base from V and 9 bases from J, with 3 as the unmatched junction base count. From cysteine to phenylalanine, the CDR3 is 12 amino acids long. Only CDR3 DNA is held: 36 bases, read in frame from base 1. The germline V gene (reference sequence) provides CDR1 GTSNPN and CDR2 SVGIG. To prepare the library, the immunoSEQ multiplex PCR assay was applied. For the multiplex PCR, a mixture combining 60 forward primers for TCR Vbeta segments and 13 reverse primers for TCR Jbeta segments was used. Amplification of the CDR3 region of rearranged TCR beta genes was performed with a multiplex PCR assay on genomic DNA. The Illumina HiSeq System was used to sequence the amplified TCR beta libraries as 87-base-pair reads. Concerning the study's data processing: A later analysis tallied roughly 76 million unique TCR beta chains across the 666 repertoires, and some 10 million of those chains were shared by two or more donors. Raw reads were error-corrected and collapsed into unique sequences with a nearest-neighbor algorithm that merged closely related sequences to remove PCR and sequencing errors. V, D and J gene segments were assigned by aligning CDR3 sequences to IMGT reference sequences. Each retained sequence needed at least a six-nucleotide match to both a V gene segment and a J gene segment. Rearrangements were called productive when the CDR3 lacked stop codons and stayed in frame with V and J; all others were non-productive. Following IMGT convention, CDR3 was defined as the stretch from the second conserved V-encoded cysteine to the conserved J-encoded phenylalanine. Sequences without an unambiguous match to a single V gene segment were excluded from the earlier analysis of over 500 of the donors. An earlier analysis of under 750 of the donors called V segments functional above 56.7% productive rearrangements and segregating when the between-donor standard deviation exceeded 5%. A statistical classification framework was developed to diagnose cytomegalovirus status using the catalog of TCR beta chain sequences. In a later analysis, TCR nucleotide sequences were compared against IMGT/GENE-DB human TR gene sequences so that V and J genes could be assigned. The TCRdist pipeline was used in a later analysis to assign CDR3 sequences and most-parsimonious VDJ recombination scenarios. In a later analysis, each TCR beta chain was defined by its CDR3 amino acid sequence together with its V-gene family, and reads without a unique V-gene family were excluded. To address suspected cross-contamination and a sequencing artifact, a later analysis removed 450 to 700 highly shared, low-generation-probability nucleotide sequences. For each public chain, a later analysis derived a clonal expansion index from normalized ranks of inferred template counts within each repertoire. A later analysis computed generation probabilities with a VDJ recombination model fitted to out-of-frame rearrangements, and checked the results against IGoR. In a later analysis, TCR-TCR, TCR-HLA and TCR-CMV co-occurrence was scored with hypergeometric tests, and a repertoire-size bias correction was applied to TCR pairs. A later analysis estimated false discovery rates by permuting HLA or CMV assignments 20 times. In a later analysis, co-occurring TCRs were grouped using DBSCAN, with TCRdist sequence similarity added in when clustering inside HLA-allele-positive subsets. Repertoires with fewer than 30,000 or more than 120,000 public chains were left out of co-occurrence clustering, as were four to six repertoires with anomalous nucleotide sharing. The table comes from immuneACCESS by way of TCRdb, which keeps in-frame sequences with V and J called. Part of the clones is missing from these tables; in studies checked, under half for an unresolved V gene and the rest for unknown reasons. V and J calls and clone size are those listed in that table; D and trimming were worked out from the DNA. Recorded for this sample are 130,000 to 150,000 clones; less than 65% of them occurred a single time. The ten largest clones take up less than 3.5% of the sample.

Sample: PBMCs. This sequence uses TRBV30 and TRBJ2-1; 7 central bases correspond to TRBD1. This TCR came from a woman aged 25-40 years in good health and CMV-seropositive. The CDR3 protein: CAWSGQGGEQFF. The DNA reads TGTGCCTGGAGTGGACAGGGTGGTGAGCAGTTCTTC.